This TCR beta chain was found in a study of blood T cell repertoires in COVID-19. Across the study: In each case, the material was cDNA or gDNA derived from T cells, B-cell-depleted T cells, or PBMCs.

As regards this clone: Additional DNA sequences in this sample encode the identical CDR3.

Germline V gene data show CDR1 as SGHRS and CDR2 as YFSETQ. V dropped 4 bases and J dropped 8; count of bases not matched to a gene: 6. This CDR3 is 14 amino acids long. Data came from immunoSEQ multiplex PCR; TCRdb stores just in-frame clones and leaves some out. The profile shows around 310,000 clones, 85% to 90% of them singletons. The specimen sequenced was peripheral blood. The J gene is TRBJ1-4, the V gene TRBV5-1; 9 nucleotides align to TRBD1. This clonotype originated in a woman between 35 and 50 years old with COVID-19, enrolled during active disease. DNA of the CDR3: TGCGCCAGCAGCCCGGGACAGGGATACGAAAAACTGTTTTTT. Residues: CASSPGQGYEKLFF.